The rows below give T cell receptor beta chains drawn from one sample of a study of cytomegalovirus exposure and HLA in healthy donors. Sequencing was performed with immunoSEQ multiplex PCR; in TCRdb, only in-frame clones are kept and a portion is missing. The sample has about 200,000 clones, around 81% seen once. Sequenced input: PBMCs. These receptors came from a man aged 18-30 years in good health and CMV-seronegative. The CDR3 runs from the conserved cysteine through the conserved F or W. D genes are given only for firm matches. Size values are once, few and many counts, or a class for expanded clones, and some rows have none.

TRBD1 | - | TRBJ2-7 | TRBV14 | TGTGCCAGCAGGCGGACAGGATCGGGGCGGGCCTACGAGCAGTACTTC | CASRRTGSGRAYEQYF
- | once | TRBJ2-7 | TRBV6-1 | TGTGCCAGCGCCCCTACAGGGATCCACGAGCAGTACTTC | CASAPTGIHEQYF
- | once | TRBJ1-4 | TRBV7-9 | TGTGCCAGCAGCTTAGCGCTGGGGGGTGAAAAACTGTTTTTT | CASSLALGGEKLFF
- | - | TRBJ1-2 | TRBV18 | TGTGCCAGCTCACCCCTCAGGTTCCGTGACGGCTACACCTTC | CASSPLRFRDGYTF
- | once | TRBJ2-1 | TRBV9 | TGTGCCAGCAGCCCCGGGAGCTCCGGTGAGCAGTTCTTC | CASSPGSSGEQFF
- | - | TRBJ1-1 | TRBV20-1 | TGCAGTGCTAGAGCGACGGGTGAAGCTTTCTTT | CSARATGEAFF
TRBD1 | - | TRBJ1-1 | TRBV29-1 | TGCAGCGTTGACAGCAGGACAGGCACTGAAGCTTTCTTT | CSVDSRTGTEAFF
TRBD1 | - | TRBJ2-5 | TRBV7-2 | TGTGCCAGCAGCCCGGGGACAGGGTTTTCCCAAGAGACCCAGTACTTC | CASSPGTGFSQETQYF
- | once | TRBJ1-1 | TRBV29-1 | TGCAGCGCCTTTGGAGTTCTCGGGAGCTCTGAAGCTTTCTTT | CSAFGVLGSSEAFF
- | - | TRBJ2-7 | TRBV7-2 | TGTGCCAGCAGCGCCCGGCGGGGAACAAACGAGCAGTACTTC | CASSARRGTNEQYF
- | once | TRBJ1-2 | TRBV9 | TGTGCCAGCGGCGGGGAGGGGTCTAACTATGGCTACACCTTC | CASGGEGSNYGYTF
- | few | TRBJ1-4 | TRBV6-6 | TGTGCCAGCAGTTACGGGGGGGCCCAAGAAAAACTGTTTTTT | CASSYGGAQEKLFF
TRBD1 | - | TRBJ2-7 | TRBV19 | TGTGCCAGTAGACCGGGACAGGGAGCTCCCTACGAGCAGTACTTC | CASRPGQGAPYEQYF